This T cell receptor beta chain was identified in a study of response to subunit inactivated influenza vaccine. The germline V gene encodes CDR1 SGHVS and CDR2 FNYEAQ. The CDR3 contains 12 residues. Trimming stripped 5 bases from V and 10 bases from J, with 12 bases between. TCRdb redid the calling of the RT-PCR reads with MiXCR, one entry per CDR3 protein. The table records more than 200,000 distinct CDR3 sequences, approximately 12% of them present only once. A few counts support this clonotype. Sequenced material: non-naive T cells sorted from PBMCs, taken 14 days before vaccination. This clonotype was obtained from a man over 45 who received an inactivated influenza vaccine. V and J are TRBV7-6 and TRBJ2-1; maybe TRBD1 (6 bases). CDR3 amino acids: CASSARTGEQFF. CDR3 nucleotide sequence: TGTGCCAGCAGCGCCCGTACAGGGGAGCAGTTCTTC.